This T cell receptor (beta chain) was found in a study of blood T cell repertoires in COVID-19. Whole-study context: Samples representing acute and convalescent COVID-19 were sourced from the United States, Italy and Spain.

In the original analysis: Researchers report that nucleated cell counts were estimated from reference gene primer amplification. Produced via immunoSEQ multiplex PCR; TCRdb's table is partial and in-frame only. For V, J and clone size, that table is used; D and trimming come from the DNA. The sample lists some 120,000 clones, 86% occurring once. The germline V gene encodes CDR1 SEHNR and CDR2 FQNEAQ (reference sequence). This CDR3 is 15 amino acids long. V lost 2 bases to trimming and J lost 0 bases, with 7 bases between them. This TCR was sampled from a man aged 40-55 years with acute or convalescent COVID-19. Sequencing was performed on peripheral blood. The V call is TRBV7-9, the J call TRBJ2-2, with no clear D. This CDR3 is CASSLFRANTGELFF. The CDR3 coding sequence is TGTGCCAGCAGCTTATTTAGAGCGAACACCGGGGAGCTGTTTTTT.